This T cell receptor (beta chain) was profiled in a study of PD-1 blockade in classical Hodgkin lymphoma. Study conclusions and caveats: Exclusion applied to patients who initiated nivolumab less than 1 year following ASCT. In newly diagnosed patients, baseline TCR diversity was reportedly below that of healthy donors. While CD8+ TCR diversity did not rise significantly by C4D1, CD4+ TCR diversity did.

V was pared by 5 bases and J by 3 bases, with 9 bases of the junction left unmatched. The CDR3 has 15 residues. CDR1 SGDLS and CDR2 YYNGEE come from the germline V gene. Clones were read by immunoSEQ multiplex PCR, and TCRdb kept only the in-frame ones, dropping some. The table includes 35,000 to 50,000 clones, under 75% detected once. Every patient relapsed after autologous stem cell transplantation, and brentuximab vedotin exposure varied. Of note for this clone: Its antigen is unknown.

The J gene is TRBJ1-1, the V gene TRBV9; 8 bases fit TRBD1. The clonotype comes from a human donor with classical Hodgkin lymphoma. Sequencing used peripheral blood mononuclear cells (PBMCs), obtained before the second cycle of nivolumab. CDR3 region: CASRRGDRSDTEAFF. As DNA, the CDR3 is TGTGCCAGCAGAAGAGGGGACAGGTCAGACACTGAAGCTTTCTTT.